This T cell receptor (beta chain) was recorded in a study of CD8 T cells in ankylosing spondylitis (dated by TCRdb to the late 2010s). Turning to the overall study: The study profiled T cell receptor beta repertoires in healthy donors and ankylosing spondylitis patients to find disease-linked TCR variants. The full study cohort was made up of 25 to 30 ankylosing spondylitis patients and fewer than 120 healthy donors. Peripheral blood was sampled, and synovial fluid was also collected from ankylosing spondylitis patients. Study-wide findings and limitations: According to the report, matched synovial fluid samples from ankylosing spondylitis patients were significantly enriched for the disease-linked clones. Some motif variants had previously been reported in the synovial fluid and blood of reactive arthritis patients, which suggests shared mechanisms of disease initiation. A CD8+ phenotype was shown by the disease-linked clones, which were found at relatively low frequencies in peripheral blood. A TCR beta motif made up of roughly eight highly homologous amino acid variants appeared to be characteristic of blood from ankylosing spondylitis patients.

The reads were generated on an Illumina HiSeq 2500. Quantitative 5'-RACE with molecular barcodes was the method used to prepare the TCR beta libraries. In the source study's methods: A new computational method, built on a probabilistic model of VDJ rearrangement, was used to identify disease-linked TCR variants. The raw public reads went through TCRdb reprocessing: fastp at Q25, MiXCR clone calling, in-frame beta chains kept. Each CDR3 protein appears once, grouped with its most common genes and DNA. TCRdb assigned the V and J calls; the authors' analysis was not used. The sample yields roughly 670,000 distinct CDR3 sequences; around 20% were counted once. The top ten clones comprise around 19% of the sample. With respect to this clonotype: Its recognized antigen is unknown. It has no much larger one-base neighbor in the sample; base qualities were not kept.

V is pruned by 3 bases and J by 5 bases, leaving 4 bases of the junction without a gene match. The CDR3 covers 14 residues, taking in both the cysteine and the phenylalanine. Left in the record is the CDR3 DNA by itself, 42 bases read in frame from the first base. Source material: blood, either unsorted or a sorted T cell fraction (not recorded which). The rearrangement joined TRBV12-3 or TRBV12-4 to TRBJ2-7; the junction holds 10 bases that match TRBD2. This TCR derives from a male donor with ankylosing spondylitis. The DNA sequence follows: TGTGCCAGCAGTTTTGGTCTAGCGGGAGACGAGCAGTACTTC. This sequence encodes CASSFGLAGDEQYF.